The T cell receptor (beta chain) described here comes from a study of shared clonotypes between healthy human individuals. The naive CD8 population came from CD45RO-negative cells selected for CCR7, without terminally differentiated effector memory CD45RA+ cells. Trimming took off 4 bases at V and 1 base at J, with 7 bases between the two ends. CDR1 is SGHDN and CDR2 is FVKESK in the germline V gene. The CDR3 runs 13 residues. Findings and limits, study-wide: Incompleteness in sorted-subset sequencing, despite large depth, was shown by rarefaction. Relative to memory subsets, naive subsets generally showed larger estimated richness.

Assay: immunoSEQ multiplex PCR; the TCRdb copy retains only in-frame clones and omits some. The profile shows about 800,000 clones, just over 95% of them singletons. Points on this clone: No antigen is known for it.

This TCR was recovered from a man aged 25 to 40 in good health. The sample comprised naive CD8+ T cells sorted from blood. This chain uses TRBV14 with TRBJ1-1; D call uncertain. CDR3 residues: CASSLYSNTEAFF. The DNA for the CDR3 is TGTGCCAGCAGCCTATACTCGAACACTGAAGCTTTCTTT.